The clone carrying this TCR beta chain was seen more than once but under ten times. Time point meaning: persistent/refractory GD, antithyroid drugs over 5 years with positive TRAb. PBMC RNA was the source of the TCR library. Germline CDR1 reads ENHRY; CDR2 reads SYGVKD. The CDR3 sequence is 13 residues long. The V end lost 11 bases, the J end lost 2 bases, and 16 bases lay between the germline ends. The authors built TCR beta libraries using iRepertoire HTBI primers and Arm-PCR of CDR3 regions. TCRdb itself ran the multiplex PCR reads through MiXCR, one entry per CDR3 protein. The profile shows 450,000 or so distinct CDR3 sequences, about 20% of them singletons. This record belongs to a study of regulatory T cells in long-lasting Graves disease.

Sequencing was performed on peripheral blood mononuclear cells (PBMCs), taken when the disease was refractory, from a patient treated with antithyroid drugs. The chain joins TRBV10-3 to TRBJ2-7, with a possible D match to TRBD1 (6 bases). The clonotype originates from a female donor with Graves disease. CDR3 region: CAAHRDPTYEQYF. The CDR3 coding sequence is TGTGCCGCACACAGGGATCCCACCTACGAGCAGTACTTC.